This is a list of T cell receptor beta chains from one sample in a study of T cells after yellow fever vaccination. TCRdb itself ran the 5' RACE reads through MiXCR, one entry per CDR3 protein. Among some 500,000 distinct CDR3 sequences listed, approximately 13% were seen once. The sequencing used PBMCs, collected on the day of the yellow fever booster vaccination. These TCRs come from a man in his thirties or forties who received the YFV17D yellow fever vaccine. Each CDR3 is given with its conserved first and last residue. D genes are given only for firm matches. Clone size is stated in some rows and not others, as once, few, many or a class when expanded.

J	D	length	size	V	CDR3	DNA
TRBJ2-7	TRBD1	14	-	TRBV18	CASSPTGGLNEQYF	TGTGCCAGCTCGCCGACAGGGGGTCTGAACGAGCAGTACTTC
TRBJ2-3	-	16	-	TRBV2	CASSTFGAPSTDTQYF	TGTGCCAGCAGTACTTTTGGGGCACCTAGCACAGATACGCAGTATTTT
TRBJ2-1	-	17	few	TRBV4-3	CASSQGKGNHPYNEQFF	TGCGCCAGCAGCCAAGGAAAGGGAAATCATCCCTACAATGAGCAGTTCTTC
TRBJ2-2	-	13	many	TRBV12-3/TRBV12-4	CASSGSGPGELFF	TGTGCCAGCAGTGGATCAGGGCCCGGGGAGCTGTTTTTT
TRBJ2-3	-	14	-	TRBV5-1	CASSPGWDADTQYF	TGCGCCAGCAGCCCAGGGTGGGACGCAGATACGCAGTATTTT
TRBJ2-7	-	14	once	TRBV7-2	CASSSPRFVYEQYF	TGTGCCAGCAGCTCCCCCAGGTTTGTGTACGAGCAGTACTTC
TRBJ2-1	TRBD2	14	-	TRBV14	CASSHPGLESEQFF	TGTGCCAGCAGCCACCCGGGACTAGAGAGTGAGCAGTTCTTC
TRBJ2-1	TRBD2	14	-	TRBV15	CATSREAGAYEQFF	TGTGCCACCAGCAGAGAAGCGGGGGCATATGAGCAGTTCTTC
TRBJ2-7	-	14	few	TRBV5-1	CASSLEPGRYEQYF	TGCGCCAGCAGCTTGGAACCTGGGAGGTACGAGCAGTACTTC
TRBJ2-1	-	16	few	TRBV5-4	CASSFRVITPYNEQFF	TGTGCCAGCAGCTTCCGGGTTATCACGCCCTACAATGAGCAGTTCTTC
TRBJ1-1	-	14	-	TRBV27	CASRHSDRNTEAFF	TGTGCCAGCAGGCACAGCGACAGAAACACTGAAGCTTTCTTT
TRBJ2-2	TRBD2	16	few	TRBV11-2	CASSPIAGGITGELFF	TGTGCCAGCAGCCCGATAGCGGGAGGTATCACCGGGGAGCTGTTTTTT
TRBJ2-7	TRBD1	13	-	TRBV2	CASSETGGGEQYF	TGTGCCAGCAGCGAAACAGGGGGTGGCGAGCAGTACTTC
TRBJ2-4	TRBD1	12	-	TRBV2	CASRQGGYIQYF	TGTGCCAGCCGACAGGGGGGATACATTCAGTACTTC
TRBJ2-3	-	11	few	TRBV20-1	CSARAMDTQYF	TGCAGTGCTAGAGCTATGGATACGCAGTATTTT
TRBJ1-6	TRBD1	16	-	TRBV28	CASSFRVTGVNSPLHF	TGTGCCAGCAGTTTTCGGGTGACAGGGGTAAATTCACCCCTCCACTTT
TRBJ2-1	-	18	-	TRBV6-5	CASSYQGPMALPYNEQFF	TGTGCCAGCAGTTACCAGGGCCCTATGGCCCTCCCCTACAATGAGCAGTTCTTC
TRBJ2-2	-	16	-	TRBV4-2	CASSQDSFGNTGELFF	TGTGCCAGCAGCCAAGATAGCTTCGGGAACACCGGGGAGCTGTTTTTT
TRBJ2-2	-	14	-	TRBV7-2	CASSGLRGTGELFF	TGTGCCAGCTCGGGACTCCGTGGAACCGGGGAGCTGTTTTTT
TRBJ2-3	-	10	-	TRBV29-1	CSVVQDTQYF	TGCAGCGTTGTTCAAGATACGCAGTATTTT
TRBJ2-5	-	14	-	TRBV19	CATRGGTTQETQYF	TGTGCCACCCGAGGCGGGACGACCCAAGAGACCCAGTACTTC
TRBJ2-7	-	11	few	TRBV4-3	CASSHRIRQYF	TGCGCCAGCAGCCATCGCATTCGGCAGTACTTC
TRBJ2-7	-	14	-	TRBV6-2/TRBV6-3	CASNKDNLPSEQYF	TGTGCCAGCAATAAGGATAACCTACCGTCCGAGCAGTACTTC
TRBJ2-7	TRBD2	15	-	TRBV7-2	CASSLAGGPSYEQYF	TGTGCCAGCAGCTTAGCGGGAGGGCCCTCCTACGAGCAGTACTTC
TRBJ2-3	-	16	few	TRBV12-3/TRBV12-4	CASTIEGATSTDTQYF	TGTGCCAGCACTATCGAAGGGGCAACTAGCACAGATACGCAGTATTTT